This T cell receptor beta chain was captured by sequencing in a study of molecular identifiers for immune sequencing clone quantification. As previously described, bulk TCR libraries were made using listed TCR primers. TCRdb reprocessed the PCR reads with MiXCR, giving one entry per CDR3 protein. The table includes about 640,000 distinct CDR3 sequences, about 20% detected once. Whole-study results and caveats: In naive cells, clones above 20 RNA copies held under 1% of molecules, whereas in effector cells they held over 98%.

The naive CD8 libraries originated from between about 18,000 and 1,000,000 sorted cells and drew on 10%, 30% or 50% RNA. Sorting selected naive CD8 T cells with a CD8+CD4-CCR7+CD45RA+ phenotype. This clonotype has just a few counts. The antigen is unknown. Source material: naive CD8+ T cells from blood, with Jurkat cell RNA spiked in. Subset in this sample: FACS-sorted CD8+CD4-CCR7+CD45RA+ naive T cells. The receptor's source is a human donor in good health. Some libraries in this study had Jurkat cell RNA spiked in.

CDR3 in DNA: TGTGCCGGAAGGCGAACGCCTGGCACAGATACGCAGTATTTT. Protein sequence: CAGRRTPGTDTQYF. This chain uses TRBV30 with TRBJ2-3; no firm D call. Germline V gene sequence: CDR1 GTSNPN, CDR2 SVGIG (reference sequence). The V gene lost 8 bases and the J gene lost 1 base, with 16 bases spanning the gap. The length of the CDR3 is 14 residues.